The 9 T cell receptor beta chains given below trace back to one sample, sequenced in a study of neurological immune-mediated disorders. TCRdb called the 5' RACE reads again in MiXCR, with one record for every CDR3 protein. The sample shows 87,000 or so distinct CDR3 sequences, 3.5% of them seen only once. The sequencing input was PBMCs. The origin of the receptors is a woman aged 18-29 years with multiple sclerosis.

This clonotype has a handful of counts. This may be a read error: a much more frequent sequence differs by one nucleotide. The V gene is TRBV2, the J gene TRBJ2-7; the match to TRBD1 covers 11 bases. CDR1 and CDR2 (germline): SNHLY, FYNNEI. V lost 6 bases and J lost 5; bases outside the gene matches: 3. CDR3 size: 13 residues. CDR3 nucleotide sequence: TGTGCCAGCAGGGACAGGGGGCGAAACGAGCAGTACTTC. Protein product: CASRDRGRNEQYF.

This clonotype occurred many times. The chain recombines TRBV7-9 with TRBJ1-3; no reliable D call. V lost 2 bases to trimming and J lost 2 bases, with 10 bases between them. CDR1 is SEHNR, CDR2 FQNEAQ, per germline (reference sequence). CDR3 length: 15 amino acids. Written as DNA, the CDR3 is TGTGCCAGCAGCTTAATAGACTTACCTGGAAACACCATATATTTT. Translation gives CASSLIDLPGNTIYF.

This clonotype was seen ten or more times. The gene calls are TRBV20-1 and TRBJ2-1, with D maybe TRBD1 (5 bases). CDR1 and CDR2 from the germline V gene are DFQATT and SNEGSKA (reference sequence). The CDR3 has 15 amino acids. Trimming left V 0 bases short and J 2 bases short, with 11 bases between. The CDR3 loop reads CSARDDTGTYNEQFF. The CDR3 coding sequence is TGCAGTGCTAGAGATGATACAGGCACCTACAATGAGCAGTTCTTC.

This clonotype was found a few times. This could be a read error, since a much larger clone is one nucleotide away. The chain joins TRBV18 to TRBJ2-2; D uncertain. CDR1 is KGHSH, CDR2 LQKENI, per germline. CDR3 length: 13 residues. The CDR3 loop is CVSSPRVTGELFF. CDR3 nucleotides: TGTGTCAGCTCACCACGGGTCACCGGGGAGCTGTTTTTT.

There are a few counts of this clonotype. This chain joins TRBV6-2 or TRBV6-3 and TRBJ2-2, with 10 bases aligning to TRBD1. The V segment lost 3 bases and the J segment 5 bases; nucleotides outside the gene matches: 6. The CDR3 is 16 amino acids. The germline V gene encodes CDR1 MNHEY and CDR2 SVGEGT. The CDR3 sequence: CASSYLPGQGTGELFF. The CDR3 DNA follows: TGTGCCAGCAGTTATCTCCCGGGACAGGGGACCGGGGAGCTGTTTTTT.

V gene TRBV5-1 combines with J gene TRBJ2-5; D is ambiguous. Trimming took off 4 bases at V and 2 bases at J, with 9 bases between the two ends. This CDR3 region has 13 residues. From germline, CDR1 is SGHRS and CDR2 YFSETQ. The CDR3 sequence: CASSADGQETQYF. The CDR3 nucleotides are TGCGCCAGCAGCGCGGACGGACAAGAGACCCAGTACTTC.

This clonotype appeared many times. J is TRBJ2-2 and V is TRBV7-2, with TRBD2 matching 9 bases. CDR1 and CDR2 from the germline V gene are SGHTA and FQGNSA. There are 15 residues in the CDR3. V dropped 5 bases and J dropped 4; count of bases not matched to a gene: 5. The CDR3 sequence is CASSEFSGGTGELFF. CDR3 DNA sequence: TGTGCCAGCAGCGAATTTAGCGGGGGCACCGGGGAGCTGTTTTTT.

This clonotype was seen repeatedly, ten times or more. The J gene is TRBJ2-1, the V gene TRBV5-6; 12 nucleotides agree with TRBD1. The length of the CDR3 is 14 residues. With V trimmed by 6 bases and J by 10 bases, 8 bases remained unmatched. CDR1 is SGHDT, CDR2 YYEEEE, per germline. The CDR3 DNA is TGTGCCAGCACCAAGGGACAGGGGGCAGGCGAGCAGTTCTTC. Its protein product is CASTKGQGAGEQFF.

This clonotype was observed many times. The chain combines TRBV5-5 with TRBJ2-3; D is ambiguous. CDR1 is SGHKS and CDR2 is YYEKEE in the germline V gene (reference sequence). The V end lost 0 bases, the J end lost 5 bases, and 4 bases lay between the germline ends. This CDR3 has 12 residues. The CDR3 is CASSLGGDTQYF. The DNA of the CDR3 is TGTGCCAGCAGCTTGGGGGGAGATACGCAGTATTTT. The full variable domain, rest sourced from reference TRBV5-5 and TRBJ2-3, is DAGVTQSPTHLIKTRGQQVTLRCSPISGHKSVSWYQQVLGQGPQFIFQYYEKEERGRGNFPDRFSARQFPNYSSELNVNALLLGDSALYLCASSLGGDTQYFGPGTRLTVL.